The T cell receptor (beta chain) described here comes from a study of CD8 T cells in ankylosing spondylitis. The TCR beta libraries were generated through quantitative 5'-RACE incorporating molecular barcodes. Using its own MiXCR run on the 5' RACE reads, TCRdb lists one record per CDR3 protein. This table has some 800,000 distinct CDR3 sequences, 12% appearing once. Trimming cost V 2 bases and J 3 bases; bases outside gene matches: 13. CDR1 and CDR2 from the germline V gene are SGDLS and YYNGEE. This CDR3 region has 18 residues. Broader study findings: Within peripheral blood, clones linked to disease were CD8+ and relatively rare. Ankylosing spondylitis blood seemed to carry a telltale TCR beta motif made of under 10 highly homologous variants. Past studies reported some motif variants in reactive arthritis synovial fluid and blood. Matched synovial fluid from ankylosing spondylitis patients was reported to be enriched for disease-linked clones.

This clonotype showed up many times. Its matching antigen is unknown. The receptor was isolated from a male donor with ankylosing spondylitis. The rearrangement uses TRBV9 and TRBJ2-3; 9 bases agree with TRBD2. Sequenced input: blood, either unsorted or a sorted T cell fraction (not recorded which). The CDR3 loop is CASSVRASGIGRTDTQYF. In DNA, the CDR3 is TGTGCCAGCAGCGTCAGGGCTAGCGGGATCGGTAGGACAGATACGCAGTATTTT.